This T cell receptor beta chain was profiled in a study of T cells in Graves' hyperthyroidism and ophthalmopathy. Study-wide findings and caveats: Ophthalmopathy could be told apart from stable hyperthyroidism with a 13 V-J model.

Amplified TCR beta CDR3 regions derived from RNA transcripts. TCR CDR3 regions were first amplified by RT-PCR with HTBI primers. TCRdb reanalysed the multiplex PCR reads using MiXCR and keeps one entry per CDR3 protein. The table has around 620,000 distinct CDR3 sequences, about a sixth seen once; the top ten hold approximately 3.8%. When ophthalmopathy did not progress within 18 months, Graves' hyperthyroidism was considered stable. Worth noting for this clonotype: Its specificity is not known.

CDR1 is MNHEY and CDR2 is SVGAGI in the germline V gene. CDR3 length: 16 amino acids. V lost 1 base and J lost 3, with 13 bases in between. The rearrangement joins TRBV6-5 to TRBJ1-3; D not resolved. Input material: blood. The sequence came from a woman aged 25-40 years with Graves' hyperthyroidism. The CDR3 DNA sequence: TGTGCCAGCAGTTACTTGGGCCGCGAGATTGGAAACACCATATATTTT. Protein product: CASSYLGREIGNTIYF.